This record covers a single T cell receptor beta chain. The antigen is not known. These data are taken from a study of breast tumors, draining lymph nodes, adjacent tissues. General observations from the study: Tumor TCR diversity was below lymph nodes but above nontumor tissue. Tumor T cell lymph node origin was a supported hypothesis, not proven.

Germline CDR1 reads SGHDT; CDR2 reads YYEEEE. J was trimmed by 6 bases and V by 4 bases; bases with no gene match: 7. The CDR3 sequence is 15 residues long. Axillary draining lymph nodes of breast cancer patients supplied the node samples. In TCRdb, the multiplex PCR reads were re-called with MiXCR into one record per CDR3 protein. The table includes some 150,000 distinct CDR3 sequences, around 24% detected once. The rearrangement links TRBV5-6 to TRBJ1-5; 10 bases agree with TRBD1. The receptor comes from a female donor with breast cancer. Some clones in this sample may be carry-over from other donors' samples. The source material was axillary lymph node tissue. In DNA, the CDR3 is TGTGCCAGCAGCCCCGGGACAGGGGCCGGTCAGCCCCAGCATTTT. Residues: CASSPGTGAGQPQHF.